The 20 T cell receptor beta chains given below trace back to one sample, sequenced in a study of blood T cell repertoires in COVID-19. Sequenced by immunoSEQ multiplex PCR; TCRdb stores in-frame clones only, minus some. Of fewer than 250,000 clones listed, approximately 85% are singletons. Sequenced material: PBMCs or T cells enriched from blood (not recorded which). These receptors all come from a woman aged 45 to 65 who had recovered from COVID-19.

The V gene is TRBV9, the J gene TRBJ1-6, with TRBD1 matching over 7 bases. The CDR3 length is 16 residues. V lost 3 bases to trimming and J lost 6 bases; unmatched junction nucleotides: 9. Germline V lookup: CDR1 SGDLS, CDR2 YYNGEE. This CDR3 is CASSATTTGSNSPLHF. The CDR3 nucleotides read TGTGCCAGCAGCGCAACCACGACAGGGTCTAATTCACCCCTCCACTTT.

Remarks on this clone: The conserved closing phenylalanine or tryptophan is absent in this CDR3, likely reflecting a read error. The limits of the CDR3 on the DNA are not certain, so only TCRdb's listed CDR3 is given. The chain recombines TRBV18 with TRBJ1-1. Germline CDR1 KGHSH, CDR2 LQKENI. Both ends counted, the CDR3 spans 9 residues. The chain's CDR3 is CASSHALPR.

This chain connects TRBV5-1 to TRBJ2-1; TRBD2 is a possible D gene (6 bases). Germline lookup yields CDR1 SGHRS and CDR2 YFSETQ. The CDR3 runs 16 residues. V was shortened by 4 bases and J by 7 bases, with 21 bases between the two germline ends. DNA of the CDR3: TGCGCCAGCAGCCCGGGGTACGGGGGTGATGGGAATGAGCAGTTCTTC. Translating it yields CASSPGYGGDGNEQFF.

DNA of the CDR3: TGTGCCAGCGCCGAAAATTTAGGGGCGAACCAAGAGACCCAGTACTTC. Its translation is CASAENLGANQETQYF. The rearrangement uses TRBV28 and TRBJ2-5; a possible D gene is TRBD1 (5 bases). Per the germline V gene, CDR1 is MDHEN and CDR2 is SYDVKM. Trimming took 8 bases from V and 0 from J, leaving 19 bases between them. There are 16 residues in the CDR3.

The chain carries TRBV6-5 and TRBJ1-1; 8 bases match TRBD1. Germline lookup yields CDR1 MNHEY and CDR2 SVGAGI. The CDR3 length is 15 residues. Germline trimming cut 6 bases from V and 7 bases from J; bases unmatched to any gene: 13. The CDR3 bases are TGTGCCAGCAGGTCAGCCGGGACAGGCCTAGATGAAGCTTTCTTT. It yields the protein CASRSAGTGLDEAFF.

This sequence joins TRBV18 and TRBJ2-5; D is perhaps TRBD2 (5 bases). Trimming left V 4 bases short and J 3 bases short, with 9 bases between. CDR1 and CDR2 (germline): KGHSH, LQKENI. The CDR3 totals 13 residues. The CDR3 region has the DNA TGTGCCAGCTCACGGTCGAGGGAAGAGACCCAGTACTTC. This translates into CASSRSREETQYF.

The chain joins TRBV4-1 to TRBJ2-5, with a weak D call TRBD1 (5 bases). The CDR3 has 15 residues. Germline assignment: CDR1 MGHRA and CDR2 YSYEKL. Trimming removed 3 bases at V and 1 base at J, with 12 bases between. In DNA, the CDR3 is TGCGCCAGCAGCCACTCCAGGGCCCCCCAAGAGACCCAGTACTTC. The encoded protein is CASSHSRAPQETQYF.

This chain joins TRBV15 and TRBJ2-5; TRBD2 matches at 10 bases. J was trimmed by 5 bases and V by 3 bases; bases with no gene match: 9. The CDR3 is 16 residues long. In germline, CDR1 is LNHNV, CDR2 YYDKDF (reference sequence). The DNA for the CDR3 is TGTGCCACCAGCAGGAGCGGGAGGGCCTTTTCTGAGACCCAGTACTTC. This translates into CATSRSGRAFSETQYF.

The genes are TRBV19 and TRBJ2-7; weak D call: TRBD2 (6 bases). Germline CDR1 is LNHDA and CDR2 is SQIVND (reference sequence). The CDR3 sequence is 16 residues long. V was pared by 7 bases and J by 2 bases, with 21 bases between. The CDR3 loop reads CASMGTRGDLTYEQYF. CDR3 sequence (DNA): TGTGCCAGTATGGGGACGCGGGGCGACCTCACCTACGAGCAGTACTTC.

This clone has just one count. This sample includes further DNA sequences coding for the same CDR3. The chain carries TRBV11-2 and TRBJ1-2; D may be TRBD1 (5 bases). The CDR3 length is 13 residues. Germline V gene data show CDR1 as SGHAT and CDR2 as FQNNGV. The V and J ends lost 5 bases and 4 bases respectively, with 11 bases between them. The CDR3 nucleotides read TGTGCCAGCAGCCAAACCGGGGGCTATGGCTACACCTTC. It yields the protein CASSQTGGYGYTF.

This rearrangement joins TRBV11-3 to TRBJ2-1; TRBD2 might be the D (7 bases). The CDR3 consists of 12 residues. The V end was cut by 5 bases, the J end by 10 bases, with 12 bases between. Germline V gives CDR1 SGHNT, CDR2 YENEEA. CDR3 loop: CASSGGAREQFF. DNA for the CDR3: TGTGCCAGCAGCGGGGGGGCACGGGAGCAGTTCTTC.

The V and J genes are TRBV11-3 and TRBJ2-7; 7 bases align to TRBD1. CDR3 size: 13 residues. Trimming at V came to 0 bases and at J to 6 bases, leaving 2 bases not matched to a gene. Germline V gene sequence: CDR1 SGHNT, CDR2 YENEEA. The CDR3 DNA follows: TGTGCCAGCAGCTTAGAGAAGGGGGCCGAGCAGTACTTC. Its translation is CASSLEKGAEQYF.

V usage is TRBV7-5 and J usage is TRBJ2-6; the table's TRBD1 call for D was not verified on the DNA. TRBV7-5 corresponds to a pseudogene. CDR3 length: 17 amino acids. CDR3 DNA sequence: TGTGCCAGAAGCCTAAGGACAGGGTGCTCTGGGGCCAACGTCCTGACTTTC. This codes for CARSLRTGCSGANVLTF.

This clone has only a few counts. CDR3 loop: CAISESSGNTIYF. The CDR3 DNA reads TGTGCCATCAGTGAGTCTAGTGGAAACACCATATATTTT. J is TRBJ1-3 and V is TRBV10-3; D is unresolved. V lost 0 bases and J 3 bases, leaving 3 bases between the germline ends. Germline V gene lookup returns CDR1 ENHRY and CDR2 SYGVKD. The CDR3 sequence is 13 residues long.

The rearrangement links TRBV28 to TRBJ2-5; possibly TRBD2 for D (6 bases). Germline V gives CDR1 MDHEN, CDR2 SYDVKM. The CDR3 length is 13 residues. V was cut by 5 bases and J by 5 bases, with 12 bases left in between. DNA for the CDR3: TGTGCCAGCAGTCCGGGACTGCGGGAGACCCAGTACTTC. As protein: CASSPGLRETQYF.

The CDR3 DNA follows: TGTGCCAGCAGCTTAGACCCCGTGGGAGTACTGACTCCTGGAAACACCATATATTTT. Translating it yields CASSLDPVGVLTPGNTIYF. The V gene is TRBV7-2, the J gene TRBJ1-3; D uncertain. This CDR3 spans 19 amino acids. The germline V gene has CDR1 SGHTA and CDR2 FQGNSA. Trimming shortened V by 1 base and J by 2 bases, and 21 bases separated the two germline ends.

The chain uses TRBV7-9 and TRBJ1-2; tentatively, D is TRBD1 (5 bases). Germline loops: CDR1 SEHNR, CDR2 FQNEAQ (reference sequence). CDR3 size: 14 residues. V was clipped by 5 bases and J by 4 bases, with 14 bases between them. The CDR3 region has the DNA TGTGCCAGCAGCCGGTCGGGGGTTAGCTATGGCTACACCTTC. This translates into CASSRSGVSYGYTF.

The gene calls are TRBV11-3 and TRBJ2-3, with D tentatively TRBD2 (5 bases). Germline CDR1 is SGHNT and CDR2 is YENEEA. The CDR3 is 14 residues long. Trimming took 1 base from V and 0 from J, leaving 5 bases between them. CDR3 region: CASSLAGSTDTQYF. CDR3 nucleotides: TGTGCCAGCAGCTTAGCGGGAAGCACAGATACGCAGTATTTT.

The J gene is TRBJ1-5, the V gene TRBV21-1. TRBV21-1 is reported as a pseudogene. The CDR3 has 11 amino acids. The CDR3 nucleotides read TGTGCCAGCACCCTTCGTCAGCCCCAGCATTTT. Residues: CASTLRQPQHF.

The rearrangement uses TRBV5-1 and TRBJ1-5, with TRBD1 as a possible D gene (6 bases). The CDR3 loop spans 14 amino acids. CDR1 is SGHRS and CDR2 is YFSETQ in the germline V gene. Trimming took off 0 bases at V and 6 bases at J, with 10 bases between the two ends. The CDR3 nucleotides read TGCGCCAGCAGCTTGGAAGGGGGAAGTCAGCCCCAGCATTTT. Its translation: CASSLEGGSQPQHF.